One TCR beta chain is described in this entry. What it binds is unknown. This record belongs to a study of cytomegalovirus exposure and HLA in healthy donors. PCR used 60 Vbeta primers and 13 Jbeta primers. TCRdb keeps only in-frame clones here, not all; method: immunoSEQ multiplex PCR. The repertoire has over 90,000 clones, around 60% of them found once; the top ten carry more than 3%. The V end was cut by 3 bases, the J end by 5 bases, with 8 bases between. The CDR3 consists of 13 residues. CDR1 and CDR2 from the germline V gene are MDHEN and SYDVKM. Study findings and constraints: It was assumed in the presence/absence analyses that sequencing depth was roughly uniform across donors.

The receptor was isolated from a woman between 50 and 59 years old in good health and CMV-seronegative. Sequencing was carried out using PBMCs. V is TRBV28 and J is TRBJ1-5; a weak D match, TRBD1 (5 bases). CDR3 amino acids: CASSLGGDQPQHF. CDR3 bases: TGTGCCAGCAGTTTGGGGGGTGATCAGCCCCAGCATTTT.